What follows are 12 T cell receptor beta chains derived from one specimen sequenced in a study of T cell responses to AZD1222 COVID-19 vaccine. Repertoires were generated with immunoSEQ multiplex PCR, while TCRdb's copy carries only in-frame clones and drops some. The sample has more than 65,000 clones, approximately 87% seen once. Sequences were derived from peripheral blood, sampled 28 days after the second AZD1222 dose. Source of these receptors: an adult who received the AZD1222 COVID-19 vaccine.

Comment on this clone: The same CDR3 can be traced to other DNA sequences in this sample. The chain recombines TRBV7-2 with TRBJ1-1; D might be TRBD1 (6 bases). Germline values: CDR1 SGHTA, CDR2 FQGNSA. V lost 4 bases and J lost 6, with 21 bases in between. The CDR3 loop spans 16 amino acids. CDR3 loop: CASSSRGVGFDSEAFF. The CDR3, as DNA: TGTGCCAGCAGCTCTAGGGGGGTGGGTTTTGACTCTGAAGCTTTCTTT. Full variable domain (missing parts from reference TRBV7-2 and TRBJ1-1): GAGVSQSPSNKVTEKGKDVELRCDPISGHTALYWYRQSLGQGLEFLIYFQGNSAPDKSGLPSDRFSAERTGGSVSTLTIQRTQQEDSAVYLCASSSRGVGFDSEAFFGQGTRLTVV.

The V gene is TRBV10-3, the J gene TRBJ2-3; D is ambiguous. This CDR3 contains 15 residues. Per germline, CDR1 ENHRY and CDR2 SYGVKD. Trimming removed 6 bases from V and 0 bases from J, with 13 bases in between. CDR3 sequence (DNA): TGTGCCATCAGCCCGATAGGCATTAGCACAGATACGCAGTATTTT. Encoded protein: CAISPIGISTDTQYF.

The chain joins TRBV4-1 to TRBJ2-3; D is possibly TRBD2 (6 bases). Germline lookup yields CDR1 MGHRA and CDR2 YSYEKL. The CDR3 has 16 residues. The germline V and J ends were trimmed by 0 bases and 8 bases, with 18 bases remaining between them. CDR3: CASSQDGGSAGGTQYF. The CDR3 DNA is TGCGCCAGCAGCCAAGATGGGGGGTCCGCCGGGGGTACGCAGTATTTT.

The V gene is TRBV2, the J gene TRBJ1-3, with 7 bases identical to TRBD1. J lost 0 bases, V lost 6 bases, and 2 bases had no gene match. The CDR3 covers 14 residues. Germline V gives CDR1 SNHLY, CDR2 FYNNEI. The CDR3 loop is CASRQGSSGNTIYF. CDR3 DNA sequence: TGTGCCAGCAGACAGGGGAGCTCTGGAAACACCATATATTTT.

The chain couples TRBV6-2 or TRBV6-3 to TRBJ1-2; D gene ambiguous. The CDR3 spans 14 residues. V was shortened by 2 bases and J by 13 bases, with 20 bases between the two germline ends. Per the germline V gene, CDR1 is MNHEY and CDR2 is SVGEGT. CDR3 bases: TGTGCCAGCAGTTACCCGACCTGGGGTACAGCAGGCACCTTC. Amino acids: CASSYPTWGTAGTF.

The gene calls are TRBV4-2 and TRBJ1-2; perhaps TRBD1 as D (5 bases). CDR3 length equals 13 residues. V shed 1 base and J shed 8 bases, with 11 bases lying between them. CDR1 is LGHNA and CDR2 is YNFKEQ in the germline V gene. The CDR3, as DNA: TGTGCCAGCAGCCAAGGGAGCACAGGAGGCTACACCTTC. As protein: CASSQGSTGGYTF.

Details on this clone: The sample contains more than one DNA sequence encoding this CDR3. The chain carries TRBV10-2 and TRBJ1-2, with 7 nucleotides matching TRBD1. V lost 4 bases and J lost 4; bases outside the gene matches: 0. Germline V gives CDR1 WSHSY, CDR2 SAAADI. There are 12 residues in the CDR3. The CDR3 DNA reads TGCGCCAGCAGTGGACAGGGCTATGGCTACACCTTC. It encodes CASSGQGYGYTF.

The chain combines TRBV20-1 with TRBJ1-5; TRBD1 matches 7 bases. Germline V gene lookup returns CDR1 DFQATT and CDR2 SNEGSKA (reference sequence). The CDR3 is made up of 14 amino acids. V lost 3 bases, J lost 5 bases, and 7 bases stayed unmatched. The CDR3 DNA is TGCAGTGCTAGTCCAGGACAGGCATATCAGCCCCAGCATTTT. It encodes CSASPGQAYQPQHF.

The CDR3 spells CASIRCGPTSATPQSYEQYF. The CDR3 region has the DNA TGCGCCAGCATCCGATGCGGTCCGACTAGCGCAACACCCCAATCCTACGAGCAGTACTTC. The V call is TRBV10-1, the J call TRBJ2-7; TRBD2 matches 8 bases. The CDR3 runs 20 residues. Germline lookup yields CDR1 WNHNN and CDR2 SYGVQD (reference sequence). The junction had 24 bases not matched to a gene; V was cut back by 7 bases and J by 1 base.

The CDR3 sequence: CASREAGRSEAFF. As DNA, the CDR3 is TGTGCCAGCAGGGAGGCAGGGCGGAGTGAAGCTTTCTTT. The chain links TRBV7-8 to TRBJ1-1; tentative D call: TRBD1 (5 bases). CDR3 length equals 13 residues. Germline CDR1 reads SGHVS; CDR2 reads FQNEAQ. Trimming removed 6 bases from V and 7 bases from J, with 15 bases in between. Supplemented by reference TRBV7-8 and TRBJ1-1, the full variable domain reads GAGVSQSPRYKVAKRGQDVALRCDPISGHVSLFWYQQALGQGPEFLTYFQNEAQLDKSGLPSDRFFAERPEGSVSTLKIQRTQQEDSAVYLCASREAGRSEAFFGQGTRLTVV.

The chain recombines TRBV7-9 with TRBJ1-4; D is ambiguous. The CDR3 loop spans 15 amino acids. The V gene lost 1 base and the J gene lost 2 bases, with 8 bases spanning the gap. Germline CDR1 and CDR2: SEHNR and FQNEAQ (reference sequence). CDR3 nucleotide sequence: TGTGCCAGCAGCTTAGAACTAAGGACTAATGAAAAACTGTTTTTT. Translated, it gives CASSLELRTNEKLFF.

The chain employs TRBV19 and TRBJ1-3, with D tentatively TRBD1 (5 bases). V lost 5 bases, J lost 3 bases, and 14 bases lay in between. There are 15 residues in the CDR3. In germline, CDR1 is LNHDA, CDR2 SQIVND (reference sequence). CDR3 sequence reads: CASSGQVPIGNTIYF. The CDR3 DNA is TGTGCCAGTAGTGGACAAGTGCCAATTGGAAACACCATATATTTT.